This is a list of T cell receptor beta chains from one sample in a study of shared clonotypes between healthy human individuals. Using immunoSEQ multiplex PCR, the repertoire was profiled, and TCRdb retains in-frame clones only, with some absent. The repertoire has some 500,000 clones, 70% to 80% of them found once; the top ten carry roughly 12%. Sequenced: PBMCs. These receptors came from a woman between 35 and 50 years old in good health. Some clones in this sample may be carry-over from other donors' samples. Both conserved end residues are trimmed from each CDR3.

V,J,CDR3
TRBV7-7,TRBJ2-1,ASSLAVTGEQF
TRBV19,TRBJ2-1,ASSIRGDNNEQF
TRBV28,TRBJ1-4,ASSSEARRGGFNEKLF
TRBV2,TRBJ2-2,ASKVAVGELF
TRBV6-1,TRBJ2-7,ASLTAGALNEQY
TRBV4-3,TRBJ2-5,ASSQGTSLREQY
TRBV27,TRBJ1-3,ASSGPGNTIY
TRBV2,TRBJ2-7,ASTRTSGGSYEQY
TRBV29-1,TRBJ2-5,SVDGTSKETQY
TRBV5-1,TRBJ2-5,ASSGGLAGAHQETQY
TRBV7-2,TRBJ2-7,ASSLTSGSSYEQY
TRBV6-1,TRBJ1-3,ASSGLTGHGNTIY
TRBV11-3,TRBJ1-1,ASKVTAEAF
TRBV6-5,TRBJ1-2,ASSYTGVYGYT
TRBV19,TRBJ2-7,ASSPGVPYEQY
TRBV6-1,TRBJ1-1,ASSERNINEAF
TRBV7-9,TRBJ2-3,ATASGSPSTDTQY
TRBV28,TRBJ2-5,ASSLPNTQETQY
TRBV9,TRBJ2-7,ASSRGTSPGGEQY
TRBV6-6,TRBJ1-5,ASSTGLWAQH
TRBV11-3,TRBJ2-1,ASSLGEGLINEQF
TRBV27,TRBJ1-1,ASSFGTGITEAF